This is a list of T cell receptor beta chains from one sample in a study of shared clonotypes between healthy human individuals. Measured with immunoSEQ multiplex PCR; TCRdb has only the in-frame clones, and not every one. This table has about 1,800,000 clones, about 95% appearing once. Specimen: naive CD8+ T cells sorted from blood. All receptors derive from a man aged 18 to 29 in good health. Both conserved end residues are part of each CDR3.

j_gene | v_gene | CDR3aa
TRBJ2-7 | TRBV5-1 | CASSLAIGTGVGYEQYF
TRBJ1-3 | TRBV28 | CASSFRTFGGDTIYF
TRBJ2-7 | TRBV7-2 | CASSFPARSAAIYEQYF
TRBJ2-3 | TRBV13 | CASSPTGEVGTDTQYF
TRBJ2-7 | TRBV10-3 | CAISDSGSWQYF
TRBJ2-2 | TRBV7-9 | CASSLGRVSTGELFF
TRBJ1-2 | TRBV30 | CAWSVTGNYGYTF
TRBJ1-5 | TRBV10-3 | CAISESSTQPQHF
TRBJ2-3 | TRBV4-1 | CASSQIQGIDTQYF
TRBJ2-3 | TRBV27 | CASSSAGSTDTQYF
TRBJ1-2 | TRBV7-9 | CASSSGQALEGYTF
TRBJ2-2 | TRBV7-4 | CASSLELPQNTGELFF
TRBJ2-1 | TRBV29-1 | CSVDPLKGASGRGYEQFF
TRBJ1-2 | TRBV5-1 | CASSLPGGSGYTF
TRBJ2-5 | TRBV13 | CASSLNFGGKETQYF
TRBJ1-2 | TRBV4-1 | CASSQSTGDYGYTF
TRBJ2-7 | TRBV19 | CASSLTGNYEQYF
TRBJ2-3 | TRBV5-4 | CASSLEENTDTQYF
TRBJ2-1 | TRBV27 | CASSFLLTGSPNNEQFF
TRBJ2-1 | TRBV5-1 | CASSLNRGSYNEQFF
TRBJ1-2 | TRBV29-1 | CSVETAYGYTF
TRBJ1-2 | TRBV29-1 | CSGNLVNYGYTF
TRBJ1-2 | TRBV19 | CASNDFSSYGYTF
TRBJ2-1 | TRBV30 | CAWQAKNEQFF
TRBJ2-7 | TRBV4-1 | CASSQTGTPNKHF
TRBJ1-2 | TRBV4-1 | CASSQETRANYGYTF
TRBJ2-7 | TRBV4-1 | CASSFPSVDGVEQYF
TRBJ2-1 | TRBV7-9 | CASSSTSGLYNEQFF
TRBJ1-1 | TRBV6-5 | CASSLGGSAFF
TRBJ1-4 | TRBV6-5 | CASSYSWGTGEKLFF
TRBJ2-7 | TRBV7-9 | CASSLQLAGDEQYF
TRBJ2-1 | TRBV4-1 | CASASVGGVEQFF
TRBJ1-1 | TRBV21-1 | CASSKGDSNTEAFF
TRBJ1-2 | TRBV6-6 | CASSPDRVGYTF
TRBJ2-7 | TRBV10-1 | CASSDDGQSPFYEQYF
TRBJ1-2 | TRBV9 | CASSVGEGATLGYTF
TRBJ1-1 | TRBV19 | CASTLLADTEAFF
TRBJ1-5 | TRBV16 | CASSHWGTGNQPQHF
TRBJ2-7 | TRBV7-9 | CASSLRGAGTYEQYF
TRBJ1-4 | TRBV5-4 | CAGGRSNEKLFF
TRBJ2-7 | TRBV6-5 | CASSSSGGSTEQYF
TRBJ2-2 | TRBV27 | CASSLDRVAGELFF
TRBJ2-7 | TRBV27 | CATSGAGSSTYEQYF
TRBJ2-4 | TRBV10-3 | CAIKPEGALAKNIQYF
TRBJ2-1 | TRBV4-3 | CASSQAGWGTSSGNEQFF
TRBJ2-1 | TRBV6-6 | CASSYGLAGGYEQFF
TRBJ2-5 | TRBV4-3 | CASSQDQGETQYF
TRBJ2-5 | TRBV25-1 | CASSDPGVEETQYF
TRBJ1-4 | TRBV7-9 | CASSPAGSWEKLFF
TRBJ1-4 | TRBV28 | CASSLFQSNEKLFF
TRBJ2-1 | TRBV6-1 | CASSDRHNEQFF
TRBJ1-1 | TRBV15 | CATSRGTGMNTEAFF
TRBJ2-3 | TRBV6-6 | CASSYGGQIEDTQYF
TRBJ1-2 | TRBV4-1 | CASSQEPLPTGLYGYTF
TRBJ2-7 | TRBV7-9 | CASSLEAGVEQYF